This is a list of T cell receptor beta chains from one sample in a study of cytomegalovirus exposure and HLA in healthy donors. Some clones are missing from TCRdb's copy, which holds only in-frame ones; the method was immunoSEQ multiplex PCR. In the table there are some 65,000 clones, less than 75% of which are singletons. The source material was PBMCs. These receptors all come from a man aged 50 or older in good health and CMV-seropositive. Each CDR3 is given with its conserved first and last residue. The order of the fields is V gene, J gene, clone size, CDR3 length, CDR3 protein. Expanded clones are given a class, and other clones once, few, many or no size at all.

TRBV5-4	TRBJ2-7	.	13	CASSPPRGTEQYF
TRBV29-1	TRBJ1-2	.	13	CSVDWSGFGGYTF
TRBV7-2	TRBJ1-2	.	14	CASSNRQVGYGYTF
TRBV27	TRBJ2-1	.	17	CASSLSPTSGRPKPEFF
TRBV13	TRBJ1-4	.	15	CASSRGTGRDEKLFF
TRBV6-1	TRBJ2-7	few	15	CASIPLAGLSYEQYF
TRBV11-2	TRBJ2-7	few	14	CASSLVGPSYEQYF
TRBV6-6	TRBJ2-1	.	14	CASLGLDTPKEQFF
TRBV5-1	TRBJ2-7	.	15	CASSLPGQGASEQYF
TRBV5-1	TRBJ1-2	once	15	CASSGATQGAGGYTF
TRBV6-4	TRBJ1-2	.	14	CASRQGIGNYGYTF
TRBV7-2	TRBJ2-5	.	16	CASSLAARGGLETQYF
TRBV30	TRBJ1-1	few	14	CAWSGDRLNTEAFF
TRBV19	TRBJ2-7	once	15	CASSIQAQTSYEQYF
TRBV4-3	TRBJ2-5	few	17	CASSQDSSGDLQETQYF
TRBV9	TRBJ2-2	.	17	CASSASPGTPNTGELFF
TRBV7-9	TRBJ2-5	.	14	CASSITGGAETQYF
TRBV6-5	TRBJ1-1	.	14	CASSSTRGRTEAFF
TRBV19	TRBJ2-1	.	14	CASSTTDRGIEQFF
TRBV16	TRBJ1-5	.	15	CASSPVPLRGQPQHF
TRBV7-8	TRBJ2-1	.	15	CASSRGGDYDNEQFF
TRBV6-5	TRBJ2-2	.	15	CASSPRTGNTGELFF
TRBV2	TRBJ2-2	.	15	CASVGTGGSTGELFF
TRBV6-1	TRBJ2-7	.	13	CASSDRVTYEQYF
TRBV7-8	TRBJ1-2	.	15	CASSFDRYDWYGYTF
TRBV28	TRBJ2-7	few	16	CASSADTGVRTYEQYF
TRBV19	TRBJ1-1	.	15	CASTFYPHSGTEAFF
TRBV7-2	TRBJ2-6	.	15	CASSTQTSGANVLTF
TRBV5-1	TRBJ1-2	.	14	CASTQTGGANGYTF
TRBV6-6	TRBJ2-3	.	15	CASSYSGEGTDTQYF
TRBV5-4	TRBJ1-6	.	15	CASSLPGQSDSPLHF
TRBV6-1	TRBJ2-7	once	14	CASSEVSGHYEQYF
TRBV7-9	TRBJ1-2	.	14	CASSLADREFGYTF
TRBV7-8	TRBJ1-3	few	14	CASSLANSGNTIYF
TRBV9	TRBJ1-1	.	15	CASSPRDRGRTEAFF
TRBV4-1	TRBJ2-4	once	17	CASSQEQGILVKNIQYF
TRBV10-1	TRBJ2-1	once	15	CASSESTGVRNEQFF